Following are 14 T cell receptor beta chains from one sample sequenced in a study of long-term antiretroviral therapy in people with HIV. Sequencing used immunoSEQ v3.0 at survey level. Sequencing was performed with immunoSEQ multiplex PCR; in TCRdb, only in-frame clones are kept and a portion is missing. The sample holds about 27,000 clones; about 82% are singletons and the top ten take roughly 10%. This specimen was unsorted PBMCs, taken 0.8 years before starting antiretroviral therapy. These receptor sequences come from a man younger than 35 with HIV.

The CDR3: CAWSDRGGQPQHF. CDR3 DNA sequence: TGTGCCTGGAGTGACAGGGGCGGTCAGCCCCAGCATTTT. J is TRBJ1-5 and V is TRBV30; 7 positions match TRBD1. The length of the CDR3 is 13 residues. V lost 1 base to trimming and J lost 6 bases; unmatched junction nucleotides: 3. Germline V gene sequence: CDR1 GTSNPN, CDR2 SVGIG (reference sequence).

The CDR3 protein is CASSQKTVGARRAFF. CDR3 nucleotide sequence: TGCGCCAGCAGCCAAAAAACGGTGGGGGCGCGTAGAGCTTTCTTT. This chain connects TRBV4-1 to TRBJ1-1; TRBD1 might be the D (6 bases). Germline V gives CDR1 MGHRA, CDR2 YSYEKL. The CDR3 has 15 residues. The V and J ends lost 2 bases and 10 bases respectively, with 20 bases between them.

The chain couples TRBV28 to TRBJ1-2, with D tentatively TRBD1 (5 bases). This CDR3 is built from 17 residues. Germline CDR1 and CDR2: MDHEN and SYDVKM. Trimming took off 2 bases at V and 4 bases at J, with 20 bases between the two ends. The CDR3 bases are TGTGCCAGCAGTTTAGCTTTGGGACGCAAGAACCTCTATGGCTACACCTTC. Translating gives CASSLALGRKNLYGYTF.

This sequence joins TRBV13 and TRBJ2-1, with D tentatively TRBD1 or TRBD2 (6 bases each). CDR1 and CDR2 from the germline V gene are PRHDT and FYEKMQ (reference sequence). V shed 4 bases and J shed 0 bases, with 13 bases lying between them. The CDR3 is 16 amino acids. The chain's CDR3 is CASSSFGGDSYNEQFF. The CDR3 DNA follows: TGTGCCAGCAGCTCTTTCGGGGGCGACTCCTACAATGAGCAGTTCTTC. The full variable domain, with the rest looked up from reference TRBV13 and TRBJ2-1, is AAGVIQSPRHLIKEKRETATLKCYPIPRHDTVYWYQQGPGQDPQFLISFYEKMQSDKGSIPDRFSAQQFSDYHSELNMSSLELGDSALYFCASSSFGGDSYNEQFFGPGTRLTVL.

The rearrangement joins TRBV9 to TRBJ1-5, with D possibly being TRBD1 (5 bases). V lost 0 bases, J lost 2 bases, and 18 bases lay in between. CDR1 and CDR2 from the germline V gene are SGDLS and YYNGEE. The CDR3 is 18 amino acids. As DNA, the CDR3 is TGTGCCAGCAGCGTAGGAGGAGAAGGGGTAGATGGCAATCAGCCCCAGCATTTT. Translation gives CASSVGGEGVDGNQPQHF.

J is TRBJ2-3 and V is TRBV5-4; TRBD1 matches at 8 bases. The germline V gene has CDR1 SGHNT and CDR2 YYREEE (reference sequence). The ends lost 4 bases at V and 2 bases at J; junction bases unmatched: 9. The CDR3 spans 16 residues. CDR3 DNA: TGTGCCAGCAGCGCCCAGGGGGCCCGGGACACAGATACGCAGTATTTT. Its protein is CASSAQGARDTDTQYF.

The chain carries TRBV11-1 and TRBJ1-1, with a weak D call TRBD1 (5 bases). Germline V CDR1 and CDR2: SGHAT, FQDESV (reference sequence). The CDR3 consists of 14 residues. The V end lost 4 bases, the J end lost 0 bases, and 9 bases lay between the germline ends. CDR3 DNA: TGTGCCAGCAGCTATCGACAGCTGAACACTGAAGCTTTCTTT. Its translation: CASSYRQLNTEAFF.

The chain has TRBV27 and TRBJ2-3; TRBD2 might be the D (6 bases). Germline-derived CDR1 and CDR2 are MNHEY and SMNVEV (reference sequence). The CDR3 consists of 18 residues. V was shortened by 5 bases and J by 1 base, with 22 bases between the two germline ends. The CDR3 DNA reads TGTGCCAGCAGTACTCCCCGAATGAGGGAGCGGGGCACAGATACGCAGTATTTT. Its translation: CASSTPRMRERGTDTQYF.

V is TRBV2 and J is TRBJ2-3, with unresolved D. The CDR3 is 15 residues long. Germline values: CDR1 SNHLY, CDR2 FYNNEI. The germline V and J ends were trimmed by 4 bases and 4 bases, with 15 bases remaining between them. The CDR3 DNA reads TGTGCCAGCAGTGGGATAGGGTCCATCTCAGATACGCAGTATTTT. It is translated as CASSGIGSISDTQYF.

This chain joins TRBV7-3 and TRBJ2-3; 7 bases align to TRBD2. This CDR3 has 15 amino acids. Unmatched junction bases numbered 5, after V lost 5 bases and J lost 0 bases. Germline CDR1 and CDR2: SGHTA and FQGTGA. The chain's CDR3 is CASSRGLPSTDTQYF. CDR3 coding DNA: TGTGCCAGCAGCAGGGGACTACCTAGCACAGATACGCAGTATTTT.

V usage is TRBV4-3 and J usage is TRBJ2-1; D is perhaps TRBD2 (5 bases). Germline-derived CDR1 and CDR2 are LGHNA and YSLEER. The length of the CDR3 is 13 residues. V was clipped by 4 bases and J by 7 bases, with 11 bases between them. The CDR3 region has the DNA TGCGCCAGCAGCCTCCAGACGGGGAATGAGCAGTTCTTC. It yields the protein CASSLQTGNEQFF.

The rearrangement links TRBV5-1 to TRBJ1-6; 11 bases are a match to TRBD1. Germline V CDR1 and CDR2: SGHRS, YFSETQ. After removal of 5 bases from V and 9 bases from J, the junction contained 7 bases not matched to a gene. This CDR3 is 15 amino acids long. In nucleotides, the CDR3 is TGCGCCAGCAGTCAGTCCGGGACAGGGGGTTCACCCCTCCACTTT. It specifies CASSQSGTGGSPLHF.

The chain combines TRBV9 with TRBJ1-1; D remains ambiguous. Germline V lookup: CDR1 SGDLS, CDR2 YYNGEE. With 0 bases removed from V and 1 base from J, the gap between germline ends came to 7 bases. This CDR3 comprises 14 residues. DNA of the CDR3: TGTGCCAGCAGCGTAGGAGAGGCGAACACTGAAGCTTTCTTT. It codes for CASSVGEANTEAFF.

On this clone: At one boundary the junction diverges from the germline segment, which might be a read error. V usage is TRBV29-1 and J usage is TRBJ2-5; a possible D gene is TRBD2 (6 bases). This CDR3 is built from 11 residues. Germline CDR1 SQVTM, CDR2 ANQGSEA. CDR3 amino acids: CSVEAVLGGNF. DNA for the CDR3: TGCAGCGTTGAAGCCGTCCTAGGAGGGAACTTC. Filled out from reference TRBV29-1 and TRBJ2-5, the complete variable domain reads SAVISQKPSRDICQRGTSLTIQCQVDSQVTMMFWYRQQPGQSLTLIATANQGSEATYESGFVIDKFPISRPNLTFSTLTVSNMSPEDSSIYLCSVEAVLGGNFGPGTRLLVL.